The 28 T cell receptor beta chains below were found in one sample sequenced in a study of blood T cell repertoires in COVID-19. Clones were read by immunoSEQ multiplex PCR, and TCRdb kept only the in-frame ones, dropping some. The repertoire consists of a few hundred thousand clones, with roughly 87% occurring once and the leading ten covering roughly 6.3%. The sample consisted of PBMCs or T cells enriched from blood (not recorded which). The receptor source for this set is a middle-aged woman who had recovered from COVID-19.

This sequence joins TRBV4-3 and TRBJ2-6; TRBD1 agrees at 7 bases. The V and J ends lost 3 bases and 0 bases, in that order; junction bases with no gene match: 5. Germline lookup yields CDR1 LGHNA and CDR2 YSLEER. This CDR3 region has 17 residues. This chain's CDR3 is CASSQYRGGSGANVLTF. The DNA of the CDR3 is TGCGCCAGCAGCCAGTACAGGGGCGGCTCTGGGGCCAACGTCCTGACTTTC.

The V and J genes are TRBV28 and TRBJ1-1; a weak D match, TRBD1 (6 bases). This CDR3 is 15 amino acids long. Germline V CDR1 and CDR2: MDHEN, SYDVKM. The V and J ends lost 6 bases and 5 bases respectively, with 19 bases between them. CDR3 sequence: CASSRGGAGRTEAFF. The DNA of the CDR3 is TGTGCCAGCAGCAGAGGGGGGGCAGGGAGGACTGAAGCTTTCTTT.

The chain is built from TRBV7-2 and TRBJ2-3, with TRBD2 matching over 7 bases. Unmatched junction bases numbered 9, after V lost 4 bases and J lost 2 bases. In germline, CDR1 is SGHTA, CDR2 FQGNSA. The CDR3 sequence is 16 residues long. CDR3 in DNA: TGTGCCAGCAGCTACGTTCTAGCGGACCACACAGATACGCAGTATTTT. It translates to CASSYVLADHTDTQYF.

In DNA form, the CDR3 reads TGTGCCAGCAGCCGGACATATCAAGAGACCCAGTACTTC. Translating it yields CASSRTYQETQYF. This chain links TRBV7-6 with TRBJ2-5; possible D gene TRBD1, 5 bases. The CDR3 is 13 amino acids. Trimming removed 5 bases at V and 2 bases at J, with 9 bases between. Per germline, CDR1 SGHVS and CDR2 FNYEAQ.

The chain combines TRBV2 with TRBJ2-3, with 14 bases lining up with TRBD2. The V gene end was trimmed by 3 bases and the J gene end by 4 bases; junction bases not matched to a gene: 12. Germline V lookup: CDR1 SNHLY, CDR2 FYNNEI. This CDR3 comprises 19 residues. In DNA, the CDR3 is TGTGCCAGCAGTGACTACCGACTAGCGGGAGGGCGGGCAGCAGATACGCAGTATTTT. It translates to CASSDYRLAGGRAADTQYF. The whole variable domain, filled in from reference TRBV2 and TRBJ2-3, reads EPEVTQTPSHQVTQMGQEVILRCVPISNHLYFYWYRQILGQKVEFLVSFYNNEISEKSEIFDDQFSVERPDGSNFTLKIRSTKLEDSAMYFCASSDYRLAGGRAADTQYFGPGTRLTVL.

This chain connects TRBV7-9 to TRBJ1-2, with D perhaps TRBD1 (5 bases). From germline, CDR1 is SEHNR and CDR2 FQNEAQ (reference sequence). This CDR3 spans 14 amino acids. V lost 5 bases, J lost 8 bases, and 18 bases lay in between. The CDR3 nucleotides are TGTGCCAGCAGCGCCGCACAGGCAGGTCAGGGCTACACCTTC. Translated: CASSAAQAGQGYTF.

The chain uses TRBV5-1 and TRBJ2-3; 16 bases align to TRBD2. Germline V gene data show CDR1 as SGHRS and CDR2 as YFSETQ. The trim removed 4 bases at V and 3 bases at J, leaving 11 bases unmatched. This CDR3 spans 19 amino acids. The CDR3 nucleotides are TGCGCCAGCAGCAGGGGACTAGCGGGAGGGCCGGGTAAAACAGATACGCAGTATTTT. It specifies CASSRGLAGGPGKTDTQYF.

This clone was seen once. The chain employs TRBV19 and TRBJ1-2; the match to TRBD1 covers 8 bases. V gave up 2 bases and J gave up 2 bases; unmatched junction bases: 4. The CDR3 is made up of 15 amino acids. Per the germline V gene, CDR1 is LNHDA and CDR2 is SQIVND (reference sequence). Here the CDR3 reads CASSIQGASNYGYTF. The CDR3 coding sequence is TGTGCCAGTAGTATACAGGGGGCTTCCAACTATGGCTACACCTTC.

The chain uses TRBV30 and TRBJ2-5; D not certain. The germline gives CDR1 GTSNPN, CDR2 SVGIG (reference sequence). V was trimmed by 4 bases and J by 2 bases, leaving 17 bases between them. The CDR3 has 15 amino acids. CDR3 coding DNA: TGTGCCTGGAACACCGGTAATGGCAGGCAAGAGACCCAGTACTTC. Translated, it gives CAWNTGNGRQETQYF.

The V and J genes are TRBV9 and TRBJ2-1, with 10 bases matching TRBD2. Germline V gene data show CDR1 as SGDLS and CDR2 as YYNGEE. V shed 3 bases, J shed 0 bases, and the junction held 12 bases outside the gene matches. The CDR3 runs 19 residues. The CDR3 is CASSAILAGARASYNEQFF. DNA of the CDR3: TGTGCCAGCAGCGCCATCCTAGCGGGAGCGAGGGCCTCCTACAATGAGCAGTTCTTC.

About this clone itself: Other DNA sequences within the sample encode an identical CDR3. The rearrangement joins TRBV11-2 to TRBJ2-5; D ambiguous. Germline values: CDR1 SGHAT, CDR2 FQNNGV. The V end lost 1 base, the J end lost 5 bases, and 8 bases lay between the germline ends. This CDR3 is built from 13 residues. This CDR3 reads CASSLVAQETQYF. The CDR3 DNA sequence: TGTGCCAGCAGCTTAGTGGCCCAGGAGACCCAGTACTTC.

The V and J genes are TRBV30 and TRBJ1-5; 7 bases line up with TRBD1. The junction had 3 bases not matched to a gene; V was cut back by 2 bases and J by 5 bases. This CDR3 comprises 13 residues. In germline, CDR1 is GTSNPN, CDR2 SVGIG (reference sequence). The CDR3 sequence: CAWSFRGDQPQHF. In DNA form, the CDR3 reads TGTGCCTGGAGTTTCAGGGGGGATCAGCCCCAGCATTTT.

The chain employs TRBV11-2 and TRBJ2-7, with 7 bases fitting TRBD1. CDR3 length: 15 amino acids. The V gene's germline CDR1 is SGHAT and CDR2 FQNNGV. Unmatched junction bases numbered 6, after V lost 4 bases and J lost 0 bases. DNA for the CDR3: TGTGCCAGCAGCTACGAACAGGGGTACTCCTACGAGCAGTACTTC. Amino acid sequence: CASSYEQGYSYEQYF.

To note about this clone: The sample carries other DNA sequences with the same CDR3. The V call is TRBV6-5, the J call TRBJ2-3; TRBD1 agrees at 10 bases. The CDR3 spans 14 residues. Per the germline V gene, CDR1 is MNHEY and CDR2 is SVGAGI. J lost 3 bases, V lost 6 bases, and 3 bases had no gene match. CDR3 region: CASSRDRGTDTQYF. The CDR3 DNA reads as TGTGCCAGCAGCCGGGACAGGGGAACAGATACGCAGTATTTT.

The CDR3 DNA reads TGTGCCAGCAGTTCAGCGGGCTACGAGCAGTACTTC. Translated: CASSSAGYEQYF. The chain uses TRBV28 and TRBJ2-7; D might be TRBD2 (6 bases). From germline, CDR1 is MDHEN and CDR2 SYDVKM. CDR3 length: 12 amino acids. The V and J ends lost 4 bases and 3 bases respectively, with 7 bases between them. The variable domain in full, completed from reference TRBV28 and TRBJ2-7, reads DVKVTQSSRYLVKRTGEKVFLECVQDMDHENMFWYRQDPGLGLRLIYFSYDVKMKEKGDIPEGYSVSREKKERFSLILESASTNQTSMYLCASSSAGYEQYFGPGTRLTVT.

V is TRBV10-1 and J is TRBJ2-3, with 13 nucleotides matching TRBD2. V dropped 3 bases and J dropped 5; count of bases not matched to a gene: 2. CDR3 length: 15 residues. CDR1 is WNHNN and CDR2 is SYGVQD in the germline V gene (reference sequence). Written as DNA, the CDR3 is TGCGCCAGCAGTGATGGGACTAGCGGGAAAGATACGCAGTATTTT. This encodes CASSDGTSGKDTQYF.

The chain recombines TRBV28 with TRBJ2-3; D is possibly TRBD2 (5 bases). The V end was cut by 6 bases, the J end by 0 bases, with 13 bases between. CDR1 MDHEN and CDR2 SYDVKM come from the germline V gene. The CDR3 is made up of 15 amino acids. In DNA, the CDR3 is TGTGCCAGCAGCATTCCTAGCCCTAGCACAGATACGCAGTATTTT. It specifies CASSIPSPSTDTQYF.

This chain joins TRBV5-5 and TRBJ2-5; D possibly corresponds to TRBD1 (7 bases). V was shortened by 2 bases and J by 4 bases, with 15 bases between the two germline ends. The CDR3 totals 15 residues. Germline V gene lookup returns CDR1 SGHKS and CDR2 YYEKEE (reference sequence). The CDR3 DNA sequence: TGTGCCAGCAGCTTTCCGGATCAGGGGGGAGAGACCCAGTACTTC. Its protein product is CASSFPDQGGETQYF.

The chain has TRBV29-1 and TRBJ1-4; D may be TRBD1 (6 bases). V lost 3 bases and J lost 8, with 13 bases in between. Germline CDR1 and CDR2: SQVTM and ANQGSEA. This CDR3 has 13 amino acids. Here the CDR3 reads CSVEGGAGEKLFF. CDR3 DNA sequence: TGCAGCGTTGAGGGGGGGGCTGGCGAAAAACTGTTTTTT.

The rearrangement uses TRBV7-2 and TRBJ1-2; D is undetermined. Germline loops: CDR1 SGHTA, CDR2 FQGNSA. Trimming removed 8 bases at V and 2 bases at J, with 18 bases between. This CDR3 contains 15 residues. CDR3 sequence (DNA): TGTGCCAGCCAAACCGAGGGCGACAACAACTATGGCTACACCTTC. Its translation: CASQTEGDNNYGYTF.

The V gene is TRBV5-6, the J gene TRBJ1-4; 7 bases match TRBD1. The CDR3 is 15 amino acids. The trim removed 3 bases at V and 10 bases at J, leaving 12 bases unmatched. Germline assignment: CDR1 SGHDT and CDR2 YYEEEE. In DNA form, the CDR3 reads TGTGCCAGCAGCTCCTTTGTTGGGCAGGGGGGAAAACTGTTTTTT. Protein product: CASSSFVGQGGKLFF.

This chain connects TRBV5-1 to TRBJ2-2, with D uncertain. The germline gives CDR1 SGHRS, CDR2 YFSETQ. The CDR3 is made up of 15 amino acids. V lost 4 bases and J lost 3, with 13 bases in between. The CDR3 region is CASSAVISDTGELFF. In nucleotides, the CDR3 is TGCGCCAGCAGCGCTGTGATATCGGACACCGGGGAGCTGTTTTTT. The whole variable domain, filled in from reference TRBV5-1 and TRBJ2-2, reads KAGVTQTPRYLIKTRGQQVTLSCSPISGHRSVSWYQQTPGQGLQFLFEYFSETQRNKGNFPGRFSGRQFSNSRSEMNVSTLELGDSALYLCASSAVISDTGELFFGEGSRLTVL.

V is TRBV27 and J is TRBJ2-1; 8 bases are a match to TRBD2. The CDR3 covers 13 residues. The V segment lost 2 bases and the J segment 14 bases; nucleotides outside the gene matches: 8. CDR1 and CDR2 (germline): MNHEY, SMNVEV (reference sequence). CDR3 sequence reads: CASSLREGPFEFF. The CDR3 DNA is TGTGCCAGCAGTTTACGGGAGGGCCCATTTGAGTTCTTC.

This clone was seen a single time. V usage is TRBV6-2 or TRBV6-3 and J usage is TRBJ2-7, with D maybe TRBD1 (6 bases). Germline V gene lookup returns CDR1 MNHEY and CDR2 SVGEGT. The CDR3 extends over 15 amino acids. V dropped 2 bases and J dropped 9 bases, with 20 bases sitting between them. CDR3 amino acids: CASSYDGTPPLWQYF. For the CDR3, the DNA is TGTGCCAGCAGTTACGACGGGACACCACCCCTATGGCAGTACTTC.

The chain has TRBV9 and TRBJ2-7; TRBD2 matches at 12 bases. Germline V gives CDR1 SGDLS, CDR2 YYNGEE. V shed 4 bases and J 6 bases; nucleotides not matched to a gene: 8. The CDR3 spans 15 residues. The CDR3 sequence is CASSYRLAGVGEQYF. The CDR3 DNA reads as TGTGCCAGCAGCTACCGACTAGCGGGAGTGGGCGAGCAGTACTTC.

V gene TRBV5-5 combines with J gene TRBJ2-7; 9 nucleotides line up with TRBD2. The germline gives CDR1 SGHKS, CDR2 YYEKEE (reference sequence). V lost 4 bases and J lost 0; bases outside the gene matches: 11. There are 17 residues in the CDR3. CDR3 in DNA: TGTGCCAGCAGCCGGGGGGTGACTAGCGGCAGCTCCTACGAGCAGTACTTC. It translates to CASSRGVTSGSSYEQYF.

V is TRBV2 and J is TRBJ1-1, with a possible D match to TRBD1 (6 bases). The CDR3 runs 15 residues. CDR1 SNHLY and CDR2 FYNNEI come from the germline V gene. V gave up 3 bases and J gave up 7 bases, with 18 bases separating them. CDR3 amino acids: CASSETRGGLGEAFF. The CDR3 coding sequence is TGTGCCAGCAGTGAGACCAGGGGAGGGTTAGGTGAAGCTTTCTTT.

This chain connects TRBV14 to TRBJ2-5; D is unclear. V lost 3 bases and J 4 bases, leaving 3 bases between the germline ends. In germline, CDR1 is SGHDN, CDR2 FVKESK. CDR3 length: 11 amino acids. CDR3 protein: CASSHSETQYF. The CDR3 nucleotides are TGTGCCAGCAGCCACTCAGAGACCCAGTACTTC.